This T cell receptor (beta chain) appears in the sequencing data of a study of PD-1 blockade in classical Hodgkin lymphoma. Germline values: CDR1 KGHSH, CDR2 LQKENI. CDR3 length: 14 residues. V shed 3 bases and J shed 3 bases, with 11 bases lying between them. Profiling relied on immunoSEQ multiplex PCR, and the TCRdb table lists in-frame clones only, not all of them. The sample holds around 9,200 clones, about 86% seen once. Every patient had relapsed following autologous stem cell transplantation, and cohorts differed in brentuximab vedotin exposure. By magnetic negative selection, CD4+ T cells were purified from thawed PBMCs.

The V gene is TRBV18, the J gene TRBJ1-1; a weak D match, TRBD1 (5 bases). Sequencing used CD4+ T cells from blood, obtained at baseline. This clonotype was obtained from a human donor with classical Hodgkin lymphoma. CDR3 in amino acids: CASSPFSGDTEAFF. The CDR3 DNA follows: TGTGCCAGCTCACCGTTCTCGGGGGACACTGAAGCTTTCTTT.